The next 23 T cell receptor beta chains were all read from a single sample in a study of graft-versus-host responses after intestinal transplantation. Method: immunoSEQ multiplex PCR; TCRdb's copy keeps in-frame clones and lacks some. Here the sample spans some 31,000 clones, 70% to 90% being singletons. Source: PBMCs, taken 450 to 460 days after intestinal transplantation. The receptors were gathered from a human patient who received an intestinal transplant, so some T cells may come from the graft donor.

The chain has TRBV5-4 and TRBJ1-6; D not certain. The V and J ends lost 1 base and 1 base respectively, with 15 bases between them. Germline lookup yields CDR1 SGHNT and CDR2 YYREEE (reference sequence). The CDR3 length is 18 residues. The CDR3 sequence: CASSLRKPTGSYNSPLHF. CDR3 DNA: TGTGCCAGCAGCTTGCGGAAACCCACTGGGTCCTATAATTCACCCCTCCACTTT.

The chain uses TRBV7-2 and TRBJ1-1, with D unresolved. CDR3 size: 13 residues. Trimming stripped 3 bases from V and 5 bases from J, with 10 bases between. Germline assignment: CDR1 SGHTA and CDR2 FQGNSA. The CDR3: CASSLLGWTEAFF. CDR3 sequence (DNA): TGTGCCAGCAGCTTGTTGGGTTGGACTGAAGCTTTCTTT.

This clone appeared a single time. The chain has TRBV27 and TRBJ1-2; unclear D gene. Trimming removed 0 bases at V and 8 bases at J, with 10 bases between. Germline-derived CDR1 and CDR2 are MNHEY and SMNVEV (reference sequence). This CDR3 has 13 residues. The CDR3 DNA sequence: TGTGCCAGCAGTTTATCCCCGGGAAAAGGCTACACCTTC. Encoded protein: CASSLSPGKGYTF.

The rearrangement joins TRBV19 to TRBJ1-2, with TRBD1 as a possible D gene (6 bases). Trimming removed 9 bases at V and 4 bases at J, with 9 bases between. From germline, CDR1 is LNHDA and CDR2 SQIVND (reference sequence). CDR3 length: 11 amino acids. Here the CDR3 reads CASQGCYGYTF. The CDR3 DNA reads TGTGCCAGCCAGGGGTGCTATGGCTACACCTTC.

The V and J genes are TRBV4-3 and TRBJ2-5; no clear D. Germline V gene lookup returns CDR1 LGHNA and CDR2 YSLEER. V shed 0 bases and J shed 7 bases, with 12 bases lying between them. The CDR3 consists of 14 residues. The CDR3 coding sequence is TGCGCCAGCAGCCAAGATTGGTGGTCGGGGACCCAGTACTTC. Encoded protein: CASSQDWWSGTQYF.

This clone was found a few times. This chain uses TRBV19 with TRBJ1-2, with a weak D call TRBD1 (5 bases). CDR1 LNHDA and CDR2 SQIVND come from the germline V gene (reference sequence). The CDR3 has 14 residues. V dropped 6 bases and J dropped 2 bases, with 13 bases sitting between them. CDR3 sequence: CASRAGVLNYGYTF. DNA of the CDR3: TGTGCCAGTAGGGCGGGGGTTTTGAACTATGGCTACACCTTC.

J is TRBJ1-2 and V is TRBV25-1; D perhaps matches TRBD1 (6 bases). The CDR3 contains 13 residues. V was clipped by 2 bases and J by 4 bases, with 8 bases between them. The V gene's germline CDR1 is MGHDK and CDR2 SYGVNS. The CDR3 region is CASSEETGYGYTF. CDR3 nucleotide sequence: TGTGCCAGCAGTGAAGAGACAGGCTATGGCTACACCTTC.

This clone was seen more than once but under ten times. The rearrangement uses TRBV7-2 and TRBJ1-1, with unresolved D. The V gene's germline CDR1 is SGHTA and CDR2 FQGNSA. The CDR3 totals 15 residues. V was trimmed by 2 bases and J by 6 bases, leaving 16 bases between them. This CDR3 is CASSLPARVEAEAFF. CDR3 nucleotide sequence: TGTGCCAGCAGCTTACCGGCGCGGGTGGAAGCTGAAGCTTTCTTT.

The chain combines TRBV5-6 with TRBJ2-4, with D unresolved. Looked up from germline, CDR1 is SGHDT and CDR2 is YYEEEE. Trimming cost V 0 bases and J 0 bases, with 7 bases left between them. The CDR3 totals 15 residues. The CDR3 loop reads CASSLGQIAKNIQYF. Here the CDR3 DNA reads TGTGCCAGCAGCTTGGGACAAATAGCCAAAAACATTCAGTACTTC.

The chain employs TRBV7-3 and TRBJ2-3, with 13 positions matching TRBD2. The CDR3 spans 16 residues. Trimming took 4 bases from V and 4 from J; bases not matched to a gene: 5. Germline assignment: CDR1 SGHTA and CDR2 FQGTGA. This CDR3 reads CASSSLGLAGADTQYF. CDR3 nucleotides: TGTGCCAGCAGCTCCCTAGGACTAGCGGGAGCAGATACGCAGTATTTT.

The chain has TRBV7-2 and TRBJ2-7; TRBD1 agrees at 10 bases. Germline V gives CDR1 SGHTA, CDR2 FQGNSA. After removal of 6 bases from V and 3 bases from J, the junction contained 11 bases not matched to a gene. CDR3 size: 16 residues. CDR3 DNA sequence: TGTGCCAGCAGTTTGAACCGGGACAGGGGCATCTACGAGCAGTACTTC. The encoded protein is CASSLNRDRGIYEQYF.

This chain connects TRBV2 to TRBJ2-3; D possibly matches TRBD1 or TRBD2 (5 bases each). V was pared by 7 bases and J by 0 bases, with 11 bases between. Germline assignment: CDR1 SNHLY and CDR2 FYNNEI. The CDR3 consists of 14 residues. As DNA, the CDR3 is TGTGCCAGCACCCCGGGACGGAGCACAGATACGCAGTATTTT. It yields the protein CASTPGRSTDTQYF.

The genes are TRBV9 and TRBJ1-4, with D possibly TRBD1 on 5 matching bases. Trimming took off 0 bases at V and 10 bases at J, with 13 bases between the two ends. This CDR3 contains 14 residues. CDR1 and CDR2 from the germline V gene are SGDLS and YYNGEE. The CDR3: CASSVAAGRGKLFF. CDR3 DNA: TGTGCCAGCAGCGTAGCGGCAGGGCGAGGAAAACTGTTTTTT.

The chain couples TRBV18 to TRBJ2-2; D not certain. This CDR3 spans 17 amino acids. Germline V CDR1 and CDR2: KGHSH, LQKENI. The germline V and J ends were trimmed by 6 bases and 10 bases, with 27 bases remaining between them. DNA of the CDR3: TGTGCCAGCTCGCCTTCAGGCAGCAGGACGATCCCTGCGGAGCTGTTTTTT. This gives the protein CASSPSGSRTIPAELFF.

V and J are TRBV28 and TRBJ1-4, with D possibly TRBD1 on 6 matching bases. The V gene lost 6 bases and the J gene lost 7 bases, with 18 bases spanning the gap. In germline, CDR1 is MDHEN, CDR2 SYDVKM. The CDR3 spans 15 residues. The CDR3 loop is CASSLIDRKTEKLFF. In DNA, the CDR3 is TGTGCCAGCAGCTTGATAGACAGGAAGACTGAAAAACTGTTTTTT.

The J gene is TRBJ2-1, the V gene TRBV19; D remains ambiguous. Germline CDR1 is LNHDA and CDR2 is SQIVND (reference sequence). The germline V and J ends were trimmed by 2 bases and 7 bases, with 9 bases remaining between them. This CDR3 is 13 amino acids long. CDR3 loop: CASSIQAGNEQFF. The CDR3 DNA reads TGTGCCAGTAGTATACAGGCAGGAAATGAGCAGTTCTTC.

The V gene is TRBV2, the J gene TRBJ2-3; D is ambiguous. Trimming shortened V by 6 bases and J by 2 bases, and 6 bases separated the two germline ends. CDR1 and CDR2 from the germline V gene are SNHLY and FYNNEI. The CDR3 covers 12 residues. The CDR3 sequence: CASSLTTDTQYF. CDR3 bases: TGTGCCAGCAGCTTGACCACAGATACGCAGTATTTT. Based on the CDR3 plus reference TRBV2 and TRBJ2-3, the full variable domain is EPEVTQTPSHQVTQMGQEVILRCVPISNHLYFYWYRQILGQKVEFLVSFYNNEISEKSEIFDDQFSVERPDGSNFTLKIRSTKLEDSAMYFCASSLTTDTQYFGPGTRLTVL.

The chain uses TRBV7-9 and TRBJ2-7, with a weak D call TRBD1 (5 bases). V dropped 5 bases and J dropped 6 bases, with 8 bases sitting between them. CDR1 SEHNR and CDR2 FQNEAQ come from the germline V gene (reference sequence). The CDR3 has 11 amino acids. The CDR3 reads CASSDTGEQYF. Here the CDR3 DNA reads TGTGCCAGCAGCGATACAGGCGAGCAGTACTTC.

The rearrangement uses TRBV19 and TRBJ2-5, with 9 bases fitting TRBD2. The CDR3 has 18 residues. The V and J ends lost 2 bases and 4 bases, in that order; junction bases with no gene match: 14. Germline V gene lookup returns CDR1 LNHDA and CDR2 SQIVND (reference sequence). CDR3 bases: TGTGCCAGTAGTATAAGGCGGCGGGAGGGCCTGAGGAGAGAGACCCAGTACTTC. Translating gives CASSIRRREGLRRETQYF.

The V call is TRBV6-1, the J call TRBJ1-2; D not certain. The V gene's germline CDR1 is MNHNS and CDR2 SASEGT. V was shortened by 6 bases and J by 6 bases, with 14 bases between the two germline ends. The CDR3 has 13 residues. The CDR3 DNA follows: TGTGCCAGCAGCCTAGGAGTAATGGATGGCTACACCTTC. It translates to CASSLGVMDGYTF.

The rearrangement joins TRBV4-1 to TRBJ2-7; D may be TRBD1 or TRBD2 (5 bases each). The CDR3 spans 18 residues. Trimming left V 2 bases short and J 2 bases short, with 22 bases between. CDR1 is MGHRA and CDR2 is YSYEKL in the germline V gene. The CDR3, as DNA: TGCGCCAGCAGCCAATTCTCTGGGACGTGGCTCACCGCCTACGAGCAGTACTTC. Its translation: CASSQFSGTWLTAYEQYF.

This chain links TRBV28 with TRBJ2-1; 8 nucleotides agree with TRBD2. Looked up from germline, CDR1 is MDHEN and CDR2 is SYDVKM. The CDR3 length is 17 residues. V trimming: 7 bases; J trimming: 4 bases; junction bases outside the gene matches: 15. In nucleotides, the CDR3 is TGTGCCAGCACTCTAAGGGGAACTAGCGGCCTTTACAATGAGCAGTTCTTC. This encodes CASTLRGTSGLYNEQFF.

This chain uses TRBV18 with TRBJ1-1; D gene uncertain. Germline loops: CDR1 KGHSH, CDR2 LQKENI. This CDR3 contains 12 residues. V was clipped by 3 bases and J by 0 bases, with 2 bases between them. The CDR3 sequence: CASSPMNTEAFF. The CDR3 nucleotides read TGTGCCAGCTCACCCATGAACACTGAAGCTTTCTTT.